A single sample gave rise to the 25 T cell receptor beta chains below, sequenced in a study of T cells in Graves' hyperthyroidism and ophthalmopathy. The TCR beta CDR3 regions underwent amplification using RNA transcripts as the source. The study used the HTBI primer set for a first-round RT-PCR of the TCR CDR3. MiXCR, run by TCRdb on the multiplex PCR reads, gives a single entry per CDR3 protein. The data show roughly 510,000 distinct CDR3 sequences, about 45% seen once. Sequencing input: peripheral blood or thyroid tissue (not recorded which). Receptors originate from an adult woman with Graves' disease, either hyperthyroidism or ophthalmopathy (not recorded which).

The chain links TRBV10-3 to TRBJ2-5; 7 bases match TRBD1. Near its end, the DNA agrees better with TRBJ2-1, so the J call may be wrong. The CDR3 is made up of 13 amino acids. CDR1 is ENHRY and CDR2 is SYGVKD in the germline V gene. The CDR3 DNA reads TGTGCCATCAGAGCCGCTACAGGGGATGAGCAGTTCTTC. Protein sequence: CAIRAATGDEQFF.

This clonotype was detected many times. This chain's CDR3 is CASSTTGLAGEGPTYEQYF. CDR3 coding DNA: TGTGCCAGCAGCACGACAGGACTAGCGGGAGAAGGACCCACCTACGAGCAGTACTTC. The chain has TRBV7-9 and TRBJ2-7, with 13 bases lining up with TRBD2. Germline V gene sequence: CDR1 SEHNR, CDR2 FQNEAQ (reference sequence). Losses at the gene ends were 5 bases for V and 2 bases for J; bases not matched to a gene: 15. CDR3 length: 19 amino acids.

This clonotype was detected ten times or more. This chain uses TRBV11-2 with TRBJ1-2; weak D call: TRBD1 (6 bases). Trimming took 5 bases from V and 8 from J, leaving 15 bases between them. Looked up from germline, CDR1 is SGHAT and CDR2 is FQNNGV. This CDR3 spans 13 amino acids. The CDR3 loop reads CASSQTGSRGYTF. CDR3 DNA sequence: TGTGCCAGCAGCCAGACAGGATCGCGAGGCTACACCTTC.

About this clonotype: Here the CDR3 omits its conserved ending phenylalanine or tryptophan, so a read error is the likely source. Because the CDR3's place on the DNA is in doubt, the DNA is left out and the CDR3 is given as listed by TCRdb. The V gene is TRBV7-3, the J gene TRBJ2-6; TRBD2 is the table's D call, not checked against the DNA. 10 amino acids form the CDR3, both terminal residues included. CDR1 SGHTA and CDR2 FQGTGA come from the germline V gene. The CDR3 loop is CASSQSGTDT.

The chain couples TRBV29-1 to TRBJ2-7; TRBD2 is a possible D gene (6 bases). The CDR3 contains 13 residues. Trimming removed 7 bases at V and 3 bases at J, with 16 bases between. Germline V gene data show CDR1 as SQVTM and CDR2 as ANQGSEA. The CDR3 protein is CSGSAGWGYEQYF. CDR3 sequence (DNA): TGCAGCGGCTCGGCGGGATGGGGCTACGAGCAGTACTTC.

In this sample, this clonotype turned up many times. V usage is TRBV9 and J usage is TRBJ2-5; 10 bases agree with TRBD2. CDR3 length: 15 residues. Germline lookup yields CDR1 SGDLS and CDR2 YYNGEE. The V gene end was trimmed by 3 bases and the J gene end by 5 bases; junction bases not matched to a gene: 7. The CDR3, as DNA: TGTGCCAGCAGCGGGAGCGGGAGGGGTTTGGAGACCCAGTACTTC. Amino acids: CASSGSGRGLETQYF.

The rearrangement joins TRBV4-1 to TRBJ1-3, with a weak D call TRBD1 (5 bases). From germline, CDR1 is MGHRA and CDR2 YSYEKL. Trimming took off 1 base at V and 0 bases at J, with 16 bases between the two ends. This CDR3 has 18 amino acids. CDR3 DNA: TGCGCCAGCAGCCAAGGCTTGTTACGGGGGTTCTCTGGAAACACCATATATTTT. As protein: CASSQGLLRGFSGNTIYF.

A word on this clonotype: The limits of the CDR3 on the DNA are not certain, so only TCRdb's listed CDR3 is given. CDR3 region: CACSARGYGYTF. This chain uses TRBV25-1 with TRBJ1-2; the table names TRBD1, a call not compared with the DNA. The CDR3 has 12 residues if both end residues are counted. Germline values: CDR1 MGHDK, CDR2 SYGVNS.

The chain carries TRBV5-1 and TRBJ2-7; D may be TRBD2 (6 bases). TRBJ2-5 explains the end of the DNA better; the J call may be wrong. CDR1 is SGHRS, CDR2 YFSETQ, per germline. The CDR3 runs 14 residues. In nucleotides, the CDR3 is TGCGCCAGCGGAGAGCCGGGGGTAGAGCAGACCCAGTACTTC. Amino acid sequence: CASGEPGVEQTQYF.

J is TRBJ2-7 and V is TRBV29-1; unclear D gene. In germline, CDR1 is SQVTM, CDR2 ANQGSEA. Trimming removed 7 bases at V and 2 bases at J, with 18 bases between. This CDR3 has 14 residues. CDR3 amino acids: CSAVQSSPPYEQYF. CDR3 in DNA: TGCAGCGCCGTACAGTCGTCACCGCCCTACGAGCAGTACTTC.

The genes are TRBV24-1 and TRBJ2-5; D may be TRBD1 or TRBD2 (5 bases each). The CDR3 length is 16 residues. Germline V gene lookup returns CDR1 KGHDR and CDR2 SFDVKD. V shed 0 bases and J shed 3 bases, with 13 bases lying between them. CDR3 sequence: CATSDLAHEGKETQYF. CDR3 DNA: TGTGCCACCAGTGATTTGGCCCACGAGGGGAAAGAGACCCAGTACTTC.

V is TRBV7-9 and J is TRBJ2-7, with 10 positions matching TRBD1. This CDR3 comprises 15 residues. The V segment lost 6 bases and the J segment 4 bases; nucleotides outside the gene matches: 9. Germline-derived CDR1 and CDR2 are SEHNR and FQNEAQ (reference sequence). In DNA form, the CDR3 reads TGTGCCAGCAGTACGACGACAGGGGGCAGGTACGAGCAGTACTTC. Encoded protein: CASSTTTGGRYEQYF.

The genes are TRBV7-9 and TRBJ2-7; 7 nucleotides line up with TRBD1. Germline V gene sequence: CDR1 SEHNR, CDR2 FQNEAQ (reference sequence). The CDR3 has 14 amino acids. With 5 bases clipped from V and 7 bases from J, the junction kept 11 bases outside the gene matches. The CDR3 loop reads CASSHRDSPGEQYF. The CDR3 DNA reads TGTGCCAGCAGCCACCGGGACAGTCCTGGGGAGCAGTACTTC.

This clonotype came up a few times. The chain employs TRBV11-2 and TRBJ2-3; maybe TRBD2 (6 bases). This CDR3 is built from 16 residues. V was shortened by 0 bases and J by 2 bases, with 12 bases between the two germline ends. Germline V gene sequence: CDR1 SGHAT, CDR2 FQNNGV. In DNA form, the CDR3 reads TGTGCCAGCAGCTTAGAAGGAGGGACCCTCACAGATACGCAGTATTTT. Protein product: CASSLEGGTLTDTQYF.

Ten or more counts support this clonotype. The chain joins TRBV4-2 to TRBJ1-3; D is ambiguous. CDR1 is LGHNA, CDR2 YNFKEQ, per germline. V was pared by 0 bases and J by 4 bases, with 4 bases between. CDR3 size: 13 residues. The CDR3 bases are TGTGCCAGCAGCCAAGAACACGGAAACACCATATATTTT. This codes for CASSQEHGNTIYF.

In regard to this clonotype: One junction end disagrees with the germline gene, perhaps due to a read error. V usage is TRBV29-1 and J usage is TRBJ1-3; unclear D gene. The CDR3 contains 14 residues. Per the germline V gene, CDR1 is SQVTM and CDR2 is ANQGSEA. In nucleotides, the CDR3 is TGCAGCGTTGGTCTAGGGAACTCTGGAAACGCCATATATTTT. Translating gives CSVGLGNSGNAIYF. Complete variable domain (other parts from reference TRBV29-1 and TRBJ1-3): SAVISQKPSRDICQRGTSLTIQCQVDSQVTMMFWYRQQPGQSLTLIATANQGSEATYESGFVIDKFPISRPNLTFSTLTVSNMSPEDSSIYLCSVGLGNSGNAIYFGEGSWLTVV.

This clonotype was counted many times. The chain employs TRBV20-1 and TRBJ2-2, with a weak D call TRBD1 (5 bases). Germline V gives CDR1 DFQATT, CDR2 SNEGSKA (reference sequence). This CDR3 spans 16 amino acids. V was pared by 0 bases and J by 10 bases, with 21 bases between. DNA for the CDR3: TGCAGTGCTAGAGATTATAGGACAACTAAGACGTTGGAGCTGTTTTTT. Encoded protein: CSARDYRTTKTLELFF.

The chain links TRBV7-9 to TRBJ2-5; 8 positions match TRBD1. Germline values: CDR1 SEHNR, CDR2 FQNEAQ (reference sequence). The CDR3 is 18 residues long. The J segment lost 9 bases and the V segment lost 5 bases, leaving 23 bases of the junction unmatched. The CDR3 sequence: CASSPPNQDRVAQWAQYF. The CDR3 DNA is TGTGCCAGCAGCCCACCAAACCAGGACAGGGTGGCCCAGTGGGCCCAGTACTTC. The complete variable domain, with remaining parts taken from reference TRBV7-9 and TRBJ2-5, reads DTGVSQNPRHKITKRGQNVTFRCDPISEHNRLYWYRQTLGQGPEFLTYFQNEAQLEKSRLLSDRFSAERPKGSFSTLEIQRTEQGDSAMYLCASSPPNQDRVAQWAQYFGPGTRLLVL.

The J gene is TRBJ2-7, the V gene TRBV2, with 8 bases fitting TRBD1. V was clipped by 6 bases and J by 2 bases; unmatched bases: 9. This CDR3 is 15 amino acids long. The germline V gene encodes CDR1 SNHLY and CDR2 FYNNEI. The CDR3 sequence is CASRDGTGGTYEQYF. CDR3 sequence (DNA): TGTGCCAGCAGGGACGGGACAGGCGGGACCTACGAGCAGTACTTC.

The chain employs TRBV15 and TRBJ2-5, with no clear D. CDR1 is LNHNV and CDR2 is YYDKDF in the germline V gene (reference sequence). This CDR3 contains 16 residues. The V end was cut by 3 bases, the J end by 5 bases, with 19 bases between. CDR3 sequence reads: CATSSELQEPRETQYF. The CDR3 region has the DNA TGTGCCACCAGCAGCGAGCTCCAGGAACCACGGGAGACCCAGTACTTC.

In its sample, this clonotype was seen many times. This chain uses TRBV7-9 with TRBJ2-2, with 9 bases identical to TRBD2. The V and J ends lost 4 bases and 5 bases, in that order; junction bases with no gene match: 5. The CDR3 consists of 15 residues. Germline lookup yields CDR1 SEHNR and CDR2 FQNEAQ (reference sequence). This CDR3 reads CASSSLAGVTGELFF. The CDR3 bases are TGTGCCAGCAGCTCATTAGCGGGAGTTACCGGGGAGCTGTTTTTT. The complete variable domain, with remaining parts taken from reference TRBV7-9 and TRBJ2-2, reads DTGVSQNPRHKITKRGQNVTFRCDPISEHNRLYWYRQTLGQGPEFLTYFQNEAQLEKSRLLSDRFSAERPKGSFSTLEIQRTEQGDSAMYLCASSSLAGVTGELFFGEGSRLTVL.

The chain is built from TRBV19 and TRBJ1-4; TRBD1 matches at 9 bases. The germline V gene encodes CDR1 LNHDA and CDR2 SQIVND (reference sequence). The CDR3 is 13 amino acids. V gave up 10 bases and J gave up 6 bases; unmatched junction bases: 6. The CDR3 loop is CATQGQGYEKLFF. CDR3 nucleotide sequence: TGTGCCACACAGGGACAGGGCTATGAAAAACTGTTTTTT.

The chain joins TRBV11-1 to TRBJ2-7; no reliable D call. Germline-derived CDR1 and CDR2 are SGHAT and FQDESV (reference sequence). V lost 6 bases to trimming and J lost 3 bases, with 9 bases between them. CDR3 length: 12 amino acids. In DNA form, the CDR3 reads TGTGCCAGCAGTTTTTATCACTACGAGCAGTACTTC. It translates to CASSFYHYEQYF.

The DNA for the CDR3 is TGCAGCGCCAGCAGCCCCGGGACGTGCCATGAAGCTTTCTTT. It yields the protein CSASSPGTCHEAFF. V and J are TRBV29-1 and TRBJ1-1; perhaps TRBD1 as D (5 bases). Germline V gene lookup returns CDR1 SQVTM and CDR2 ANQGSEA. V was trimmed by 7 bases and J by 7 bases, leaving 22 bases between them. The CDR3 totals 14 residues.

The rearrangement uses TRBV7-9 and TRBJ2-1; 11 nucleotides match TRBD2. With 5 bases clipped from V and 4 bases from J, the junction kept 4 bases outside the gene matches. From germline, CDR1 is SEHNR and CDR2 FQNEAQ (reference sequence). The CDR3 contains 15 residues. The CDR3 is CASSPGLAVYNEQFF. CDR3 DNA: TGTGCCAGCAGCCCGGGACTAGCGGTTTACAATGAGCAGTTCTTC.